Sequencing of this TCR beta chain was carried out in a study of T cell responses to AZD1222 COVID-19 vaccine. This clone was seen a handful of times. Its target is unknown. The CDR3 is 14 amino acids. Unmatched junction bases numbered 0, after V lost 4 bases and J lost 2 bases. The V gene's germline CDR1 is LNHNV and CDR2 YYDKDF (reference sequence). Here immunoSEQ multiplex PCR was the method, and the copy in TCRdb shows in-frame clones only, minus some. The profile shows approximately 26,000 clones, just over 85% of them singletons. Second-dose groups at about 4 or about 12 weeks were pooled. Notes on the study in general: Females outnumbered males among donors, who were mostly white British; clonal diversity was possibly underestimated. Targets within unmutated variant regions were reportedly found for nearly half of spike-specific TCRs. CD4 TCRs covered the whole spike, strongest at regions 160-218 and 743-854.

The receptor was derived from an adult who received the AZD1222 COVID-19 vaccine. This rearrangement joins TRBV15 to TRBJ2-5; 11 bases line up with TRBD2. The sample in question was peripheral blood, obtained 28 days after the second AZD1222 dose. This CDR3 is CATSIAGGQETQYF. CDR3 nucleotides: TGTGCCACCAGCATAGCGGGGGGGCAAGAGACCCAGTACTTC.